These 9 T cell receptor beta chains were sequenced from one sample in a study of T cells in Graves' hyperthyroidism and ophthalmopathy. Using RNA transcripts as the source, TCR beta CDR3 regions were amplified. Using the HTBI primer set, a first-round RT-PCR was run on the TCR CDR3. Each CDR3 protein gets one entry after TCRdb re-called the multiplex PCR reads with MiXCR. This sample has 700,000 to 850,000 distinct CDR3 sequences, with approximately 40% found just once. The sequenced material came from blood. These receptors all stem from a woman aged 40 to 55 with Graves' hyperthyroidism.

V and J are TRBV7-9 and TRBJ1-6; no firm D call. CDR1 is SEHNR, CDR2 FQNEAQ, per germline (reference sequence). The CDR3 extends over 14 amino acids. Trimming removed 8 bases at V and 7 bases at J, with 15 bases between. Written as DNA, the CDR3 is TGTGCCAGCTCACCACCGGAAGCGAATTCACCCCTCCACTTT. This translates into CASSPPEANSPLHF.

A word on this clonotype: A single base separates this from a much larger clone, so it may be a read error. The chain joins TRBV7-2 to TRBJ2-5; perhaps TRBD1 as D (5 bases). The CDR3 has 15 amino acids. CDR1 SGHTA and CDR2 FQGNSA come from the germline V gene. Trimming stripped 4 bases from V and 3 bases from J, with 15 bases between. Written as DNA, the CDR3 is TGTGCCAGCAGCTCACTGCAGGGTGGCAAAGAGACCCAGTACTTC. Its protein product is CASSSLQGGKETQYF.

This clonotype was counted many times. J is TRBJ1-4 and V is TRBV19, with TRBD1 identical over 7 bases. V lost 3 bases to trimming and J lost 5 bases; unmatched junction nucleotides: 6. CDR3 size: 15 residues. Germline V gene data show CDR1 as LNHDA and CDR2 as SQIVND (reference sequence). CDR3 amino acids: CASSIGGTENEKLFF. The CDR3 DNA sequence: TGTGCCAGTAGTATCGGCGGGACAGAGAATGAAAAACTGTTTTTT.

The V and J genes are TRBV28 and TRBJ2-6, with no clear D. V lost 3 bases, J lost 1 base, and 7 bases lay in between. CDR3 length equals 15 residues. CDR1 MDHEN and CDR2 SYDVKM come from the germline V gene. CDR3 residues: CASSFKFSGANVLTF. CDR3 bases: TGTGCCAGCAGTTTCAAGTTTTCTGGGGCCAACGTCCTGACTTTC.

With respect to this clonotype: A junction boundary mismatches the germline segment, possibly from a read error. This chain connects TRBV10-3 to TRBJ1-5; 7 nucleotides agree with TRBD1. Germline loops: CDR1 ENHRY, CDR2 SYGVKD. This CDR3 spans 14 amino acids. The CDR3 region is CAITRGQDNKPQHF. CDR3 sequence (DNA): TGTGCCATCACCCGAGGACAGGACAATAAGCCCCAGCATTTT.

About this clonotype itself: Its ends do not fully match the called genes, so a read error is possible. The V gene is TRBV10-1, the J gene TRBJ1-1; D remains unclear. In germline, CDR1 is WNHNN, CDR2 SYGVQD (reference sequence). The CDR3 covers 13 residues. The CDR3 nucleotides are TGTGCCAGCAGTCCCATCTCGGGAACTGAAGCTTTCTTT. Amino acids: CASSPISGTEAFF.

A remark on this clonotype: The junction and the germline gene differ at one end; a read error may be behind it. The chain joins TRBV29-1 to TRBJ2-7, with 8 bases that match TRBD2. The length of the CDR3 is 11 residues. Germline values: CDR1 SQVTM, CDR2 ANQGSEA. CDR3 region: CSIDGGDEQYF. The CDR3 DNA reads TGCAGCATTGACGGGGGGGACGAGCAGTACTTC.

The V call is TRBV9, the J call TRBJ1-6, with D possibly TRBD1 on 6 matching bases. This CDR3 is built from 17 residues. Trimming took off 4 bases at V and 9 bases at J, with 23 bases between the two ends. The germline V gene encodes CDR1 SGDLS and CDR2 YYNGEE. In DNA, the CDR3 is TGTGCCAGCAGCCCAGGAGCAGGGGTCCTCCTAGGTTCACCCCTCCACTTT. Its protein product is CASSPGAGVLLGSPLHF.

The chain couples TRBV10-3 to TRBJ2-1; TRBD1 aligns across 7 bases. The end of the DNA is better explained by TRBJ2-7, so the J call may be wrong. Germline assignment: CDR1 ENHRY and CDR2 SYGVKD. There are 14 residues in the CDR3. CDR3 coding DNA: TGTGCCATCAGTGAGAAGGGGGCGCGAAATGAGCAGTACTTC. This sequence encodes CAISEKGARNEQYF.